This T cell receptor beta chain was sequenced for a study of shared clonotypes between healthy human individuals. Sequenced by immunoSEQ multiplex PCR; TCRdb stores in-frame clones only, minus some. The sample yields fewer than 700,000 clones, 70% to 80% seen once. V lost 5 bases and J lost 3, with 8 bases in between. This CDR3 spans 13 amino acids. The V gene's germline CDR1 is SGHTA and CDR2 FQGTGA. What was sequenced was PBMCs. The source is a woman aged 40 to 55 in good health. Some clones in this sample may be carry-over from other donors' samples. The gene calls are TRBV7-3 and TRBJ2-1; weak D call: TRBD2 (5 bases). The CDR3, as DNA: TGTGCCAGCAGCCCGACTAACTACAATGAGCAGTTCTTC. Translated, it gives CASSPTNYNEQFF.